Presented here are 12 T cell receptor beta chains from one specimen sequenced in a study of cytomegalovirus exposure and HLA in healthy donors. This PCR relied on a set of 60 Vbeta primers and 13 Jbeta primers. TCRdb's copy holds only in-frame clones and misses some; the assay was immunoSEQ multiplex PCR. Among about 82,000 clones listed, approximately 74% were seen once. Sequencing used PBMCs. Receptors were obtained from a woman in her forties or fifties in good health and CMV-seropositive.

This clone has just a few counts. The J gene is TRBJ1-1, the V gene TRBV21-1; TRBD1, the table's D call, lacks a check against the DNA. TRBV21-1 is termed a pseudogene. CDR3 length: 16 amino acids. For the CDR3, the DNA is TGTGCCAGCAGCGCCCGGAATAGGGGGCGCCGCACTGAAGCTTTCTTT. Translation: CASSARNRGRRTEAFF.

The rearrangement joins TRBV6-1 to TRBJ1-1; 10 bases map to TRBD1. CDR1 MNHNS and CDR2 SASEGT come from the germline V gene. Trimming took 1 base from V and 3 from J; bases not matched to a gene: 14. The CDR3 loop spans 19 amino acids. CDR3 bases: TGTGCCAGCAGTGAAGGCCGGGGACAGGGGCGGGTAAAAGACACTGAAGCTTTCTTT. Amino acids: CASSEGRGQGRVKDTEAFF.

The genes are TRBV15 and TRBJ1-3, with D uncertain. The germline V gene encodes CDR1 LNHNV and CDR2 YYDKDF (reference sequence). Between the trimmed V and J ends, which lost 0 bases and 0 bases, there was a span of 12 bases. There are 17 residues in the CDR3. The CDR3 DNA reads TGTGCCACCAGCAGAGAGACTCTCTCTCCCTCTGGAAACACCATATATTTT. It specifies CATSRETLSPSGNTIYF.

The CDR3 DNA follows: TGTGCCAGCAGTGAGCCAGGGTTCCAGCCCCAGCATTTT. This codes for CASSEPGFQPQHF. The chain employs TRBV2 and TRBJ1-5, with D possibly being TRBD1 (5 bases). Germline V gives CDR1 SNHLY, CDR2 FYNNEI. The CDR3 covers 13 residues. V lost 3 bases and J lost 7, with 10 bases in between.

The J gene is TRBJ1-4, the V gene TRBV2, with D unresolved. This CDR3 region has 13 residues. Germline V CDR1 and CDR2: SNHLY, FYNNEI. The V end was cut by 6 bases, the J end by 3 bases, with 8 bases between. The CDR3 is CASRSGSNEKLFF. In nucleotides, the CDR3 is TGTGCCAGCAGATCGGGGTCTAATGAAAAACTGTTTTTT.

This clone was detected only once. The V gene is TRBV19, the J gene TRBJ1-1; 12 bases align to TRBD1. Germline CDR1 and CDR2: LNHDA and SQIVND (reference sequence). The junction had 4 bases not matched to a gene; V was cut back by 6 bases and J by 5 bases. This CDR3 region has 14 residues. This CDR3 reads CASSRDRGRTEAFF. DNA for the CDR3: TGTGCCAGTAGCCGGGACAGGGGGCGGACTGAAGCTTTCTTT.

CDR3 in amino acids: CASSLYPGAGELFF. For the CDR3, the DNA is TGTGCCAGCAGCTTATATCCAGGGGCCGGGGAGCTGTTTTTT. The genes are TRBV7-3 and TRBJ2-2, with D perhaps matching TRBD1 (6 bases). Germline V gene data show CDR1 as SGHTA and CDR2 as FQGTGA. V was pared by 2 bases and J by 6 bases, with 10 bases between. CDR3 length: 14 amino acids.

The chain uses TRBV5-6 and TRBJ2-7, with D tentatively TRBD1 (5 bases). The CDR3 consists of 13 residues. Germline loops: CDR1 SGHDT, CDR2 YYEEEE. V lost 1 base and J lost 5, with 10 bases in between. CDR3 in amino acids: CASSLSGSHEQYF. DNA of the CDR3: TGTGCCAGCAGCTTGTCAGGGTCCCACGAGCAGTACTTC.

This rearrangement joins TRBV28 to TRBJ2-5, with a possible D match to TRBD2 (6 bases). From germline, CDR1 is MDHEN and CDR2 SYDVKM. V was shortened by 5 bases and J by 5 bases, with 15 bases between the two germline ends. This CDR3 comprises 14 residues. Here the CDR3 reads CASSPASVRETQYF. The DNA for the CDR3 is TGTGCCAGCAGTCCGGCTAGCGTACGGGAGACCCAGTACTTC.

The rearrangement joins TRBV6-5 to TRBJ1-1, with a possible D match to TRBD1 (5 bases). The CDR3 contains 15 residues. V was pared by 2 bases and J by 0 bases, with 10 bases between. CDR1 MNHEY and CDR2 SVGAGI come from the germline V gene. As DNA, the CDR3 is TGTGCCAGCAGTTACGGGGGAGGGGTGAACACTGAAGCTTTCTTT. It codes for CASSYGGGVNTEAFF.

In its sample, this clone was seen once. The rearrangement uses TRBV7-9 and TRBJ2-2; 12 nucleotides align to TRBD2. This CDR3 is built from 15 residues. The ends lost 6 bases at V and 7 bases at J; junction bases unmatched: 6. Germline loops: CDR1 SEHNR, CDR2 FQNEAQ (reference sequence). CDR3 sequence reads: CASSPLAGGYGELFF. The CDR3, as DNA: TGTGCCAGCAGTCCGCTAGCGGGAGGGTACGGGGAGCTGTTTTTT.

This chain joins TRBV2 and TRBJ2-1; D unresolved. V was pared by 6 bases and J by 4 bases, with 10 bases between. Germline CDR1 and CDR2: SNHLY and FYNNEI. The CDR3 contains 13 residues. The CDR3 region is CASSATGYNEQFF. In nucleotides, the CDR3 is TGTGCCAGCAGCGCAACCGGGTACAATGAGCAGTTCTTC.